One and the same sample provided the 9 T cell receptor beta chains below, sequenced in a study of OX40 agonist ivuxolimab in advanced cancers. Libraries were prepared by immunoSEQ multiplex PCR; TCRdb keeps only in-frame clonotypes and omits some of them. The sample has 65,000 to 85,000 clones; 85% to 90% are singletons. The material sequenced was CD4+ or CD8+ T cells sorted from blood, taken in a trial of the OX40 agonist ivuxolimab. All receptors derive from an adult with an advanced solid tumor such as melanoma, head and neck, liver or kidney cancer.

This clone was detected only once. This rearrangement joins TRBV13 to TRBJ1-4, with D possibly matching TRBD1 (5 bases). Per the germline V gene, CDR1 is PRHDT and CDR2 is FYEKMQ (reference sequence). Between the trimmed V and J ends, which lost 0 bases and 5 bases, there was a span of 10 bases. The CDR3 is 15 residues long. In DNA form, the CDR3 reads TGTGCCAGCAGCTTAGGGGGACGAGAAAATGAAAAACTGTTTTTT. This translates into CASSLGGRENEKLFF.

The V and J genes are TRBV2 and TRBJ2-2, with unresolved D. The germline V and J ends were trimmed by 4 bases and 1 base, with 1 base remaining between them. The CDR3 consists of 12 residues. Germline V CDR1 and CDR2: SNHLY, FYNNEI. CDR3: CASSGNTGELFF. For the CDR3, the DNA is TGTGCCAGCAGTGGGAACACCGGGGAGCTGTTTTTT.

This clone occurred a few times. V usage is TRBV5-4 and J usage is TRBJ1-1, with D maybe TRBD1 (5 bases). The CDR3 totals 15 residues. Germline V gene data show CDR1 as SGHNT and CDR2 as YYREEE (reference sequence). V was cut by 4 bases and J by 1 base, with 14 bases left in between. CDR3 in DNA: TGTGCCAGCAGCGGTCGAGACAGACCGAACACTGAAGCTTTCTTT. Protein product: CASSGRDRPNTEAFF.

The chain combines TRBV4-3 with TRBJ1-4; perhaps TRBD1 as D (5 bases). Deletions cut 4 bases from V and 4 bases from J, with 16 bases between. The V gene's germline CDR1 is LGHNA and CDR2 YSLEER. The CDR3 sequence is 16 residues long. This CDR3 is CASSPKRGAFNEKLFF. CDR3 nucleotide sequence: TGCGCCAGCAGCCCCAAGCGCGGGGCGTTTAATGAAAAACTGTTTTTT.

The chain's CDR3 is CASSNDRSGANVLTF. As DNA, the CDR3 is TGTGCCAGCAGCAATGACAGGTCTGGGGCCAACGTCCTGACTTTC. This rearrangement joins TRBV7-9 to TRBJ2-6, with D perhaps matching TRBD1 (6 bases). From germline, CDR1 is SEHNR and CDR2 FQNEAQ (reference sequence). The CDR3 loop spans 15 amino acids. Trimming removed 5 bases from V and 1 base from J, with 9 bases in between.

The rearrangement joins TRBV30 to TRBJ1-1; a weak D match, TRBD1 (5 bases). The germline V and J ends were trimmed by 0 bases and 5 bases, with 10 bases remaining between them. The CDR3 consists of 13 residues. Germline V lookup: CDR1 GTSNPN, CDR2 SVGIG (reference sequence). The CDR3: CAWSVGHGTEAFF. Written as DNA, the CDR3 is TGTGCCTGGAGTGTAGGACACGGTACTGAAGCTTTCTTT.

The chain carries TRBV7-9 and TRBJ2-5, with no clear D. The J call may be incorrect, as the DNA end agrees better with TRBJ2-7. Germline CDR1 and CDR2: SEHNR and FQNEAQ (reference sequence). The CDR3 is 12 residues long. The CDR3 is CASSSYRDEQYF. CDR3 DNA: TGTGCCAGCAGCTCCTACCGGGACGAGCAGTACTTC.

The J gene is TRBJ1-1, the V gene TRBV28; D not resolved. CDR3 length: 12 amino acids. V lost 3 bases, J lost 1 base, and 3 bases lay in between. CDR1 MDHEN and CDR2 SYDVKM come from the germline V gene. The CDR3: CASSLTNTEAFF. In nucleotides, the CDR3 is TGTGCCAGCAGTTTGACGAACACTGAAGCTTTCTTT.

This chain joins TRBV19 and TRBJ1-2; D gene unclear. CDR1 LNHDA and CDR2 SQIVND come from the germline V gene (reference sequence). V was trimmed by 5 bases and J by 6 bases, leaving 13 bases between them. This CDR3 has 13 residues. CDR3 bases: TGTGCCAGTAGTCCCACGGGCACGGATGGCTACACCTTC. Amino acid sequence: CASSPTGTDGYTF.